The 3 T cell receptor beta chains below come from one sample, sequenced in a study of blood T cell repertoires in COVID-19. Sequencing used immunoSEQ multiplex PCR; TCRdb keeps in-frame clones, though not all of them. The profile covers some 56,000 clones, with about 83% appearing a single time and under 6.5% taken by the ten largest. Sample: peripheral blood. The receptor source for this set is a woman in her fifties or sixties with COVID-19, enrolled during active disease.

This CDR3 is CASSGSSGSIEQFF. In nucleotides, the CDR3 is TGTGCCAGCAGTGGCTCTAGCGGGAGTATTGAGCAGTTCTTC. The rearrangement joins TRBV6-6 to TRBJ2-1; 10 positions match TRBD2. The CDR3 covers 14 residues. The germline gives CDR1 MNHNY, CDR2 SVGAGI (reference sequence). V was pared by 5 bases and J by 9 bases, with 7 bases of the junction left unmatched.

The chain is built from TRBV5-4 and TRBJ1-2; TRBD1 might be the D (5 bases). There are 15 residues in the CDR3. Trimming shortened V by 1 base and J by 4 bases, and 14 bases separated the two germline ends. Looked up from germline, CDR1 is SGHNT and CDR2 is YYREEE (reference sequence). Here the CDR3 DNA reads TGTGCCAGCAGCTTGAGCCCCGGGGGAGGCTATGGCTACACCTTC. It is translated as CASSLSPGGGYGYTF.

Note on this clone: The junction differs from germline at one of its ends, possibly a read error. The rearrangement joins TRBV6-5 to TRBJ2-7; a weak D match, TRBD1 (6 bases). From germline, CDR1 is MNHEY and CDR2 SVGAGI. CDR3 size: 13 residues. The CDR3 sequence: CAGSGQTIYEQYF. The CDR3 DNA reads as TGTGCCGGCAGCGGACAGACCATATACGAGCAGTACTTC.